The rows below give T cell receptor beta chains drawn from one sample of a study of blood T cell repertoires in COVID-19. Some clones are missing from TCRdb's copy, which holds only in-frame ones; the method was immunoSEQ multiplex PCR. Altogether around 250,000 clones are present, approximately 88% being singletons, with the ten largest covering around 3.1%. Specimen: PBMCs or T cells enriched from blood (not recorded which). These receptors were taken from a woman in her thirties or forties who had been exposed to COVID-19. CDR3s include the opening cysteine and the closing phenylalanine or tryptophan. The D gene is left open where the match is weak. Size tells how often a clone was seen (once, few, many) or the class of an expanded clone, and some rows leave it out.

j_gene	v_gene	len	abundance	d_gene	CDR3aa	CDR3nt
TRBJ2-1	TRBV29-1	14	few	TRBD1	CSSRTGNSYNEQFF	TGCAGCTCTAGGACAGGAAACTCCTACAATGAGCAGTTCTTC
TRBJ1-1	TRBV2	13	few	TRBD1	CASRPGQGAKAFF	TGTGCCAGCAGACCGGGACAGGGGGCGAAAGCTTTCTTT
TRBJ2-7	TRBV5-5	13	.	.	CASRPTENYEQYF	TGTGCCAGCAGACCAACGGAGAACTACGAGCAGTACTTC
TRBJ1-6	TRBV6-5	13	.	.	CASATLRNSPLHF	TGTGCCAGCGCAACCCTACGTAATTCACCCCTCCACTTT
TRBJ1-3	TRBV7-9	18	few	TRBD1	CASSIKRTGKVAGNTIYF	TGTGCCAGCAGTATCAAACGGACAGGGAAGGTAGCTGGAAACACCATATATTTT
TRBJ2-1	TRBV9	16	.	TRBD2	CASSVGGTSGIGEQFF	TGTGCCAGCAGCGTAGGAGGAACTAGCGGGATCGGGGAGCAGTTCTTC
TRBJ1-5	TRBV30	13	.	.	CAGGSNSNQPQHF	TGTGCCGGAGGCTCGAATAGCAATCAGCCCCAGCATTTT
TRBJ1-6	TRBV7-3	16	.	TRBD1	CASSRFPGGYNSPLHF	TGTGCCAGCAGCCGGTTCCCAGGGGGCTATAATTCACCCCTCCACTTT
TRBJ2-2	TRBV21-1	19	.	.	CASSKTPRTGGGRTGELFF	TGTGCCAGCAGCAAAACCCCTCGGACAGGGGGAGGTCGGACCGGGGAGCTGTTTTTT
TRBJ1-2	TRBV21-1	15	.	.	CASSKGTGTLGGYTF	TGTGCCAGCAGCAAGGGGACCGGGACACTTGGAGGCTACACCTTC
TRBJ1-2	TRBV6-4	13	.	.	CASSRTPNYGYTF	TGTGCCAGCAGTCGTACACCAAACTATGGCTACACCTTC
TRBJ2-7	TRBV5-4	14	.	.	CASSLAGLSYEQYF	TGTGCCAGCAGCTTGGCAGGGTTGTCCTACGAGCAGTACTTC
TRBJ2-5	TRBV27	17	.	TRBD2	CASSRSGLAGLGETQYF	TGTGCCAGCAGCCGCTCCGGACTAGCGGGGCTGGGAGAGACCCAGTACTTC
TRBJ1-1	TRBV7-3	14	.	TRBD1	CASSLSAGGTEAFF	TGTGCCAGCAGCTTAAGTGCAGGGGGGACTGAAGCTTTCTTT
TRBJ2-1	TRBV14	18	few	TRBD2	CASSARSGRNSDYNEQFF	TGTGCCAGCAGCGCCAGAAGCGGGAGGAACTCTGACTACAATGAGCAGTTCTTC
TRBJ1-1	TRBV7-3	16	.	.	CASSFLRGATNTEAFF	TGTGCCAGCAGCTTTCTGCGGGGGGCAACGAACACTGAAGCTTTCTTT
TRBJ1-5	TRBV5-5	15	.	.	CASSLRWGRNQPQHF	TGTGCCAGCAGCTTGCGATGGGGCCGCAATCAGCCCCAGCATTTT
TRBJ1-4	TRBV12-3/TRBV12-4	10	.	.	CASGEEKLFF	TGTGCCAGCGGAGAGGAAAAACTGTTTTTT
TRBJ1-2	TRBV27	15	.	.	CASSFSRTDASGYTF	TGTGCCAGCAGTTTTTCGAGGACAGACGCTTCGGGCTACACCTTC
TRBJ1-1	TRBV24-1	13	.	.	CATSPARGTEAFF	TGTGCCACCAGTCCGGCCCGGGGCACTGAAGCTTTCTTT
TRBJ2-3	TRBV19	13	.	.	CASSLLVTDTQYF	TGTGCCAGTAGTCTCCTAGTCACAGATACGCAGTATTTT
TRBJ1-2	TRBV4-1	16	.	TRBD1	CASSQRDRGHSLGYTF	TGCGCCAGCAGCCAAAGGGACAGGGGGCATTCCCTTGGCTACACCTTC
TRBJ1-1	TRBV2	15	.	TRBD1	CASSDSTGGLTEAFF	TGTGCCAGCAGTGACTCGACAGGGGGCCTCACTGAAGCTTTCTTT
TRBJ2-1	TRBV18	13	.	.	CASSLDMSNEQFF	TGTGCCAGCTCACTGGACATGTCAAATGAGCAGTTCTTC
TRBJ2-5	TRBV5-4	18	once	TRBD2	CASSSPFSGRAQGETQYF	TGTGCCAGCAGCTCGCCTTTTAGCGGGAGGGCCCAAGGAGAGACCCAGTACTTC
TRBJ1-6	TRBV4-1	15	few	TRBD1	CASSQPDRGASPLHF	TGCGCCAGCAGCCAACCCGACAGGGGAGCTTCACCCCTCCACTTT
TRBJ2-2	TRBV7-9	13	.	.	CASSSGNTGELFF	TGTGCCAGCAGCTCAGGGAACACCGGGGAGCTGTTTTTT
TRBJ1-4	TRBV5-1	14	.	TRBD1	CASSLQGAGEKLFF	TGCGCCAGCAGCTTACAGGGGGCGGGTGAAAAACTGTTTTTT
TRBJ2-3	TRBV10-1	9	.	.	CASHHTQYF	TGCGCCAGTCATCATACGCAGTATTTT
TRBJ2-2	TRBV6-5	16	.	TRBD2	CASSYSPGGGSGELFF	TGTGCCAGCAGTTACTCCCCCGGGGGGGGCTCCGGGGAGCTGTTTTTT
TRBJ2-1	TRBV13	16	.	TRBD2	CASSPELAGAYNEQFF	TGTGCCAGCAGCCCAGAACTAGCGGGAGCCTACAATGAGCAGTTCTTC
TRBJ1-1	TRBV28	17	.	TRBD1	CASSFVARLDRETSAFF	TGTGCCAGCAGTTTTGTTGCCCGTTTAGACAGGGAGACTTCAGCTTTCTTT
TRBJ1-1	TRBV10-3	15	.	TRBD1	CAISEGEGARTEAFF	TGTGCCATCAGTGAAGGTGAGGGGGCACGGACTGAAGCTTTCTTT
TRBJ2-3	TRBV3-1/TRBV3-2	20	once	TRBD2	CASSQDPPGLAGGSTDTQYF	TGTGCCAGCAGCCAAGATCCCCCTGGGCTAGCGGGAGGAAGCACAGATACGCAGTATTTT
TRBJ2-2	TRBV7-6	17	.	TRBD1	CASSPDADRAGTGELFF	TGTGCCAGCAGCCCCGACGCAGACAGGGCGGGCACCGGGGAGCTGTTTTTT
TRBJ2-3	TRBV9	16	once	.	CASSAGGALKTDTQYF	TGTGCCAGCAGCGCCGGAGGGGCCTTAAAAACAGATACGCAGTATTTT
TRBJ2-3	TRBV18	14	.	TRBD1	CASSHTGGGDTQYF	TGTGCCAGCTCACACACAGGGGGCGGAGATACGCAGTATTTT
TRBJ2-1	TRBV4-3	16	.	.	CASSQDMRHPYNEQFF	TGCGCCAGCAGCCAAGATATGCGCCATCCCTACAATGAGCAGTTCTTC
TRBJ2-7	TRBV5-4	13	few	.	CASSLPGRGEQYF	TGTGCCAGCAGCCTACCGGGGCGGGGCGAGCAGTACTTC
TRBJ1-1	TRBV7-9	14	.	.	CASSLVEGRTEAFF	TGTGCCAGCAGCTTAGTGGAGGGGCGCACTGAAGCTTTCTTT
TRBJ1-2	TRBV29-1	13	.	TRBD1	CSGRQGAGYGYTF	TGCAGCGGACGACAGGGTGCTGGCTATGGCTACACCTTC
TRBJ1-1	TRBV27	12	.	.	CASTDFMTEAFF	TGTGCCAGCACGGACTTTATGACTGAAGCTTTCTTT
TRBJ2-1	TRBV25-1	15	.	TRBD2	CASSERRSGNNEQFF	TGTGCCAGCAGTGAAAGGAGAAGCGGGAACAATGAGCAGTTCTTC
TRBJ2-1	TRBV7-9	15	.	.	CASSLGQGGHNEQFF	TGTGCCAGCAGCTTAGGACAGGGAGGTCACAATGAGCAGTTCTTC
TRBJ1-2	TRBV30	14	.	.	CAWSGRARDYGYTF	TGTGCCTGGAGTGGCAGGGCCAGGGACTATGGCTACACCTTC
TRBJ1-5	TRBV28	13	few	.	CASSGGFHQPQHF	TGTGCCAGCAGTGGGGGGTTCCATCAGCCCCAGCATTTT
TRBJ1-2	TRBV29-1	12	few	.	CSVTRGGDGYTF	TGCAGCGTTACCCGGGGGGGAGATGGCTACACCTTC
TRBJ2-5	TRBV7-8	13	.	.	CASSLRRQETQYF	TGTGCCAGCAGCTTACGCAGGCAAGAGACCCAGTACTTC
TRBJ1-5	TRBV28	21	.	.	CASSFPPEGGARDFSNQPQHF	TGTGCCAGCAGTTTTCCTCCGGAGGGGGGGGCGCGGGATTTTAGCAATCAGCCCCAGCATTTT
TRBJ2-3	TRBV27	18	once	.	CASSSLVRTNPSTDTQYF	TGTGCCAGCAGTTCCCTTGTGAGGACAAACCCTAGCACAGATACGCAGTATTTT
TRBJ1-1	TRBV6-5	14	.	TRBD1	CASSGTGVNPEAFF	TGTGCCAGCTCCGGGACAGGGGTGAATCCTGAAGCTTTCTTT
TRBJ2-1	TRBV4-2	16	.	TRBD1	CASSQARDRGANEQFF	TGTGCCAGCAGCCAAGCTCGCGACAGGGGGGCGAATGAGCAGTTCTTC
TRBJ2-3	TRBV6-5	15	once	TRBD2	CASSRGGAGTDTQYF	TGTGCCAGCAGTCGCGGGGGGGCCGGCACAGATACGCAGTATTTT
TRBJ2-1	TRBV11-1	15	.	TRBD2	CASSFLGTTGDEQFF	TGTGCCAGCAGCTTCTTGGGGACTACCGGCGATGAGCAGTTCTTC
TRBJ1-2	TRBV28	15	once	TRBD1	CASSPRGQFFGGYTF	TGTGCCAGCAGTCCTCGGGGACAGTTTTTTGGAGGCTACACCTTC
TRBJ2-7	TRBV19	16	.	TRBD2	CASSDPRGGSSYEQYF	TGTGCCAGTAGTGATCCCCGGGGGGGGAGCTCCTACGAGCAGTACTTC